Reported below is one T cell receptor (beta chain). Its antigen is still unknown. These data belong to a study of cytomegalovirus exposure and HLA in healthy donors. Broader study findings: The CMV antigen specificity of a few CMV-associated chains was confirmed through in vitro analysis. One cluster of highly shared sequence variants probably arose as a sequencing artifact. With high specificity and sensitivity, the classifier reportedly diagnosed cytomegalovirus status.

Germline assignment: CDR1 LNHDA and CDR2 SQIVND (reference sequence). The CDR3 length is 16 residues. V dropped 5 bases and J dropped 3; count of bases not matched to a gene: 10. Both 60 Vbeta primers and 13 Jbeta primers went into the PCR. TCRdb's table, derived via immunoSEQ multiplex PCR, lists solely in-frame clones and lacks some. The sample is made up of 150,000 or so clones, and the top ten hold around 1.5% of it. Sequences were obtained from PBMCs. The sequence derives from a woman aged 45-60 years in good health and CMV-seronegative. This chain connects TRBV19 to TRBJ1-5; 7 positions agree with TRBD1. For the CDR3, the DNA is TGTGCCAGTAGTCCCCGACAGGGAAGCACCAATCAGCCCCAGCATTTT. This gives the protein CASSPRQGSTNQPQHF.